This T cell receptor beta chain was observed in a study of blood T cell repertoires in COVID-19. The CDR3 runs 14 residues. In germline, CDR1 is SSHAT, CDR2 FNYEAQ (reference sequence). V lost 4 bases and J lost 4, with 12 bases in between. This table comes from immunoSEQ multiplex PCR, and its TCRdb copy is limited to in-frame clones, with some not included. The table includes about 240,000 clones, about three quarters detected once. V and J are TRBV7-7 and TRBJ2-3, with a tentative D call TRBD2 (5 bases). Sequences were obtained from peripheral blood. The sequence was obtained from a woman of 80 years or more with acute or convalescent COVID-19. CDR3 bases: TGTGCCAGCAGCTCCCAGGACTTGTCAGATACGCAGTATTTT. Its translation is CASSSQDLSDTQYF.